The 31 T cell receptor beta chains reported below all come from one sample, sequenced in a study of T cell clonality in common variable immunodeficiency (dated by TCRdb to the mid-2010s). What the work shows at the level of the full study, not this receptor alone: CVID TCRbeta sequences were reported to have fewer deletions and N-nucleotide insertions and to lack highly modified clones with 13 or more V deletions.

Their cognate antigens are unknown. The method behind the library was the immunoSEQ multiplex PCR assay. This is the immuneACCESS table as TCRdb keeps it, with only in-frame sequences that have V and J called. A part of the clones is gone; compared with another copy, unresolved V genes explain less than half, and the rest is unexplained. Here the sample lists around 16,000 clones, none seen once only. The top ten clones comprise 12% of the sample. The specimen sequenced was peripheral blood mononuclear cells. The receptors were sampled from a human donor with common variable immunodeficiency.

This clone was found a few times. The sequence runs out 3 residues before the end of the CDR3; the remainder is reconstructed from the germline J gene. This chain joins TRBV2 and TRBJ1-5; D is unclear. The CDR3 loop spans 12 amino acids. CDR1 and CDR2 (germline): SNHLY, FYNNEI. V lost 6 bases and J 3 bases, leaving 6 bases between the germline ends. The part of the CDR3 DNA that was read is TGTGCCAGCAGACAAGTCAATCAGCCC. Translating it yields CASRQVNQP. Given in full, the CDR3 is CASRQVNQPQHF.

As to this clone: From the germline J gene comes the end of the CDR3, since the read stops 3 residues before it. The chain is built from TRBV19 and TRBJ1-5; TRBD1 aligns across 8 bases. The germline gives CDR1 LNHDA, CDR2 SQIVND (reference sequence). The J segment lost 7 bases and the V segment lost 5 bases, leaving 7 bases of the junction unmatched. The CDR3 is made up of 14 amino acids. CDR3 DNA (partial): TGTGCCAGTAGTGCCCAGGGGGCGGGACAGCCC. It translates to CASSAQGAGQP. The whole CDR3 is CASSAQGAGQPQHF. Full variable domain (remainder filled in from reference TRBV19 and TRBJ1-5): DGGITQSPKYLFRKEGQNVTLSCEQNLNHDAMYWYRQDPGQGLRLIYYSQIVNDFQKGDIAEGYSVSREKKESFPLTVTSAQKNPTAFYLCASSAQGAGQPQHFGDGTRLSIL.

This clone turned up a few times. The CDR3 extends 3 residues past the end of the read, so its final part is completed from the germline J gene. This rearrangement joins TRBV11-1 to TRBJ1-1, with D possibly being TRBD1 (5 bases). Germline V gene data show CDR1 as SGHAT and CDR2 as FQDESV (reference sequence). V dropped 6 bases and J dropped 4 bases, with 12 bases sitting between them. This CDR3 region has 13 residues. This CDR3 is CASSTRQTTEAFF. CDR3 bases read: TGTGCCAGCAGTACACGACAGACCACTGAA. Filled out from reference TRBV11-1 and TRBJ1-1, the complete variable domain reads EAEVAQSPRYKITEKSQAVAFWCDPISGHATLYWYRQILGQGPELLVQFQDESVVDDSQLPKDRFSAERLKGVDSTLKIQPAELGDSAMYLCASSTRQTTEAFFGQGTRLTVV.

This clone was observed a handful of times. The read is 3 residues too short to cover the CDR3 end, so that end is filled in from the germline J gene. This chain connects TRBV7-9 to TRBJ2-2; 8 bases are a match to TRBD1. This CDR3 has 14 amino acids. The germline CDR1 and CDR2 sequences are SEHNR and FQNEAQ (reference sequence). The V gene end was trimmed by 3 bases and the J gene end by 6 bases; junction bases not matched to a gene: 3. CDR3: CASSLTGDAGELFF. The sequenced CDR3 bases are TGTGCCAGCAGCTTGACAGGGGACGCCGGGGAG. Full variable domain (remainder filled in from reference TRBV7-9 and TRBJ2-2): DTGVSQNPRHKITKRGQNVTFRCDPISEHNRLYWYRQTLGQGPEFLTYFQNEAQLEKSRLLSDRFSAERPKGSFSTLEIQRTEQGDSAMYLCASSLTGDAGELFFGEGSRLTVL.

This clone has only a few counts. The DNA ends 3 residues before the CDR3 does, and the rest of the CDR3 is filled in from the germline J gene. This sequence joins TRBV5-1 and TRBJ2-5, with D perhaps matching TRBD2 (5 bases). The germline gives CDR1 SGHRS, CDR2 YFSETQ. Trimming shortened V by 2 bases and J by 0 bases, and 11 bases separated the two germline ends. The CDR3 totals 15 residues. CDR3 in amino acids: CASSFTRPYQETQYF. The covered CDR3 bases are TGCGCCAGCAGCTTCACTAGACCGTACCAAGAGACC.

In the case of this clone: The observed sequence ends 3 residues before the CDR3 terminus, with the missing tail filled in from the germline J gene. The rearrangement links TRBV2 to TRBJ2-2; no firm D call. The germline CDR1 and CDR2 sequences are SNHLY and FYNNEI. The CDR3 contains 15 residues. V lost 4 bases, J lost 0 bases, and 9 bases lay in between. The CDR3 DNA, read in part, is TGTGCCAGCAGTGGGGCAGTCACGAACACCGGGGAG. Translation: CASSGAVTNTGE. The whole CDR3 sequence reads CASSGAVTNTGELFF.

This clone is judged large. CDR3 DNA (partial): TGTGCCAGCAGTGAGGGGACAGGGGGCACCAAAAACATT. It translates to CASSEGTGGTKNI. The whole CDR3 reads CASSEGTGGTKNIQYF. The rearrangement joins TRBV6-1 to TRBJ2-4; 12 nucleotides agree with TRBD1. The DNA ends 3 residues before the CDR3 does, and the rest of the CDR3 is filled in from the germline J gene. J gave up 2 bases and V 3 bases, and 2 bases lay outside the gene matches. The CDR3 is 16 amino acids. Germline V CDR1 and CDR2: MNHNS, SASEGT.

The table lists this clone with many counts. The read ends 3 residues before the CDR3 terminus; that terminus is restored from the germline J gene. This chain links TRBV19 with TRBJ2-5, with 9 bases lining up with TRBD1. The germline gives CDR1 LNHDA, CDR2 SQIVND (reference sequence). Trimming took 6 bases from V and 1 from J; bases not matched to a gene: 9. The CDR3 has 16 amino acids. CDR3 sequence reads: CASRKTGGNSQETQYF. The DNA read from the CDR3 is TGTGCCAGTAGAAAGACAGGGGGGAATAGCCAAGAGACC.

There are many counts of this clone. The read is 3 residues too short to cover the CDR3 end, so that end is filled in from the germline J gene. The rearrangement joins TRBV5-1 to TRBJ1-4, with 10 nucleotides matching TRBD1. The CDR3 covers 16 residues. From germline, CDR1 is SGHRS and CDR2 YFSETQ. J gave up 7 bases and V 0 bases, and 6 bases lay outside the gene matches. The sequenced CDR3 bases are TGCGCCAGCAGCTTGGGACAGGGGGCGCGCGTTGAAAAA. Its protein product is CASSLGQGARVEK. The whole CDR3 sequence reads CASSLGQGARVEKLFF.

As for this clone: The CDR3 end is not reached by the read, which stops 3 residues before it; the germline J gene fills it in. The chain uses TRBV7-7 and TRBJ2-7; 8 bases are shared with TRBD1. Unmatched junction bases numbered 8, after V lost 5 bases and J lost 5 bases. The V gene's germline CDR1 is SSHAT and CDR2 FNYEAQ (reference sequence). The CDR3 length is 14 residues. The DNA read from the CDR3 is TGTGCCAGCAGCCGGGACAGGAATGATAACGAG. It is translated as CASSRDRNDNE. The full CDR3 protein is CASSRDRNDNEQYF.

On this clone itself: At one of its ends the junction is not consistent with the germline gene, which may arise from a read error. The DNA ends 3 residues before the CDR3 does, and the rest of the CDR3 is filled in from the germline J gene. The chain recombines TRBV7-7 with TRBJ2-7; 8 nucleotides align to TRBD2. This CDR3 is 14 amino acids long. Looked up from germline, CDR1 is SSHAT and CDR2 is FNYEAQ (reference sequence). The CDR3 here is CASSLDGTSYEQYF. The sequenced CDR3 bases are TGTGCTAGCAGCTTAGACGGGACTAGTTACGAG. The full variable domain, completed using reference TRBV7-7 and TRBJ2-7, is GAGVSQSPRYKVTKRGQDVTLRCDPISSHATLYWYQQALGQGPEFLTYFNYEAQPDKSGLPSDRFSAERPEGSISTLTIQRTEQRDSAMYRCASSLDGTSYEQYFGPGTRLTVT.

This clone has a handful of counts. The read gets to within 3 residues of the CDR3 end, and the germline J gene fills in the rest. This chain connects TRBV19 to TRBJ2-2, with D hard to call. With 3 bases removed from V and 0 bases from J, the gap between germline ends came to 11 bases. Germline lookup yields CDR1 LNHDA and CDR2 SQIVND (reference sequence). This CDR3 spans 16 amino acids. The chain's CDR3 is CASSMSRLANTGELFF. CDR3 bases read: TGTGCCAGTAGTATGAGCAGGCTTGCGAACACCGGGGAG. The whole variable domain, filled in from reference TRBV19 and TRBJ2-2, reads DGGITQSPKYLFRKEGQNVTLSCEQNLNHDAMYWYRQDPGQGLRLIYYSQIVNDFQKGDIAEGYSVSREKKESFPLTVTSAQKNPTAFYLCASSMSRLANTGELFFGEGSRLTVL.

The CDR3 bases that were read are TGTGCCAGCACCCTTCAGGGGACTAGCGGCTCCTACGAG. Translated: CASTLQGTSGSYE. The whole CDR3 region reads CASTLQGTSGSYEQYF. The chain uses TRBV6-2 or TRBV6-3 and TRBJ2-7; the match to TRBD2 covers 11 bases. The sequence runs out 3 residues before the end of the CDR3; the remainder is reconstructed from the germline J gene. The CDR3 runs to 16 residues. After removal of 7 bases from V and 0 bases from J, the junction contained 8 bases not matched to a gene. Germline CDR1 MNHEY, CDR2 SVGEGT.

In this sample, this clone turned up a few times. With the read ending 3 residues before the CDR3 end, the germline J gene is used to fill in that end. The chain has TRBV6-2 or TRBV6-3 and TRBJ2-3, with D possibly TRBD1 on 6 matching bases. This CDR3 has 16 amino acids. In germline, CDR1 is MNHEY, CDR2 SVGEGT. V lost 2 bases to trimming and J lost 2 bases, with 14 bases between them. CDR3 DNA (partial): TGTGCCAGCAGTTACCCCACAGGGCCAGCCACAGATACG. Its translation is CASSYPTGPATDT. The full CDR3 reads CASSYPTGPATDTQYF.

This clone appeared many times. The read is 3 residues too short to cover the CDR3 end, so that end is filled in from the germline J gene. V and J are TRBV5-1 and TRBJ2-5; 9 bases fit TRBD1. The V segment lost 4 bases and the J segment 5 bases; nucleotides outside the gene matches: 6. Germline values: CDR1 SGHRS, CDR2 YFSETQ. The CDR3 has 14 amino acids. The part of the CDR3 DNA that was read is TGCGCCAGCAGCACACAGGGGGCATCGGAGACC. Its protein product is CASSTQGASET. The whole CDR3 reads CASSTQGASETQYF.

This clone has just a few counts. The CDR3 extends 3 residues past the end of the read, so its final part is completed from the germline J gene. This sequence joins TRBV6-2 or TRBV6-3 and TRBJ1-2; 7 nucleotides agree with TRBD1. With V trimmed by 2 bases and J by 3 bases, 9 bases remained unmatched. Germline CDR1 is MNHEY and CDR2 is SVGEGT. The CDR3 extends over 16 amino acids. The CDR3 sequence is CASSYGGGASYYGYTF. The sequenced part of the CDR3 DNA is TGTGCCAGCAGTTACGGAGGGGGCGCATCATACTATGGC.

This clone came up a few times. The read is 3 residues too short to cover the CDR3 end, so that end is filled in from the germline J gene. The chain carries TRBV7-2 and TRBJ1-1, with no clear D. The CDR3 is made up of 14 amino acids. Between the trimmed V and J ends, which lost 3 bases and 0 bases, there was a span of 8 bases. Germline loops: CDR1 SGHTA, CDR2 FQGNSA. The CDR3 here is CASSFQEMNTEAFF. Incomplete CDR3 DNA: TGTGCCAGCAGCTTTCAGGAGATGAACACTGAA.

This clone was recorded a few times. The read ends 3 residues before the CDR3 terminus; that terminus is restored from the germline J gene. The rearrangement links TRBV5-4 to TRBJ2-7; D remains ambiguous. This CDR3 is 14 amino acids long. Trimming left V 0 bases short and J 0 bases short, with 7 bases between. The germline CDR1 and CDR2 sequences are SGHNT and YYREEE (reference sequence). The CDR3: CASSLVADSYEQYF. The CDR3 DNA, read in part, is TGTGCCAGCAGCTTGGTGGCAGACTCCTACGAG.

This clone was found many times. The missing CDR3 end, 3 residues past where the read stops, is filled in from the germline J gene. This chain connects TRBV18 to TRBJ2-6, with a weak D call TRBD1 (6 bases). This CDR3 is 16 amino acids long. Trimming removed 3 bases from V and 4 bases from J, with 13 bases in between. The germline CDR1 and CDR2 sequences are KGHSH and LQKENI. The CDR3 DNA, read in part, is TGTGCCAGCTCACCCCCAGGGACATGGGGGGCCAACGTC. It specifies CASSPPGTWGANV. The whole CDR3 region reads CASSPPGTWGANVLTF.

This clone showed up just a few times. From the germline J gene comes the end of the CDR3, since the read stops 3 residues before it. The chain recombines TRBV5-1 with TRBJ2-5; D might be TRBD2 (6 bases). In germline, CDR1 is SGHRS, CDR2 YFSETQ. V was pared by 4 bases and J by 2 bases, with 12 bases between. The length of the CDR3 is 14 residues. The chain's CDR3 is CASSLGGKQETQYF. CDR3 bases read: TGCGCCAGCAGCCTTGGGGGGAAACAAGAGACC.

Incomplete CDR3 DNA: TGCGCCAGCAGCTTGGTAGCGGGGACAGATACG. Translating gives CASSLVAGTDT. The full CDR3 reads CASSLVAGTDTQYF. The chain couples TRBV5-1 to TRBJ2-3; TRBD2 matches at 8 bases. Read sequence stops 3 residues before the CDR3 end, and the germline J gene provides the missing end. Germline assignment: CDR1 SGHRS and CDR2 YFSETQ. The CDR3 is made up of 14 amino acids. The V and J ends lost 0 bases and 3 bases, in that order; junction bases with no gene match: 0.

Comments on this clone: The missing CDR3 end, 3 residues past where the read stops, is filled in from the germline J gene. The chain carries TRBV2 and TRBJ2-7, with 8 nucleotides matching TRBD2. The germline CDR1 and CDR2 sequences are SNHLY and FYNNEI. The V segment lost 11 bases and the J segment 3 bases; nucleotides outside the gene matches: 12. The CDR3 extends over 14 amino acids. Partial CDR3 DNA: TGTGCCGCCCAAGGGAATAGCGGGGTCTACGAG. Amino acid sequence: CAAQGNSGVYE. The full-length CDR3 reads as CAAQGNSGVYEQYF.

About this clone itself: Read sequence stops 3 residues before the CDR3 end, and the germline J gene provides the missing end. The chain is built from TRBV6-1 and TRBJ2-5; 9 positions match TRBD2. CDR1 and CDR2 from the germline V gene are MNHNS and SASEGT. With V trimmed by 4 bases and J by 1 base, 7 bases remained unmatched. The CDR3 contains 16 residues. Incomplete CDR3 DNA: TGTGCCAGCAGTGTAAAGCGGGGGGACGGCCAAGAGACC. This gives the protein CASSVKRGDGQET. The entire CDR3 protein reads CASSVKRGDGQETQYF.

The sample holds a few counts of this clone. With the read ending 3 residues before the CDR3 end, the germline J gene is used to fill in that end. This chain joins TRBV30 and TRBJ1-2, with 7 nucleotides matching TRBD1. The CDR3 is made up of 13 amino acids. Unmatched junction bases numbered 7, after V lost 3 bases and J lost 6 bases. CDR1 is GTSNPN, CDR2 SVGIG, per germline (reference sequence). The DNA read from the CDR3 is TGTGCCTGGAGGGGCGACAGGGTAGATGGC. This encodes CAWRGDRVDG. The entire CDR3 reads CAWRGDRVDGYTF.

This clone was counted only a few times. The read ends 3 residues early relative to the CDR3; the germline J gene fills the gap. The chain is built from TRBV19 and TRBJ1-5; no firm D call. The CDR3 is made up of 13 amino acids. V was pared by 3 bases and J by 7 bases, with 10 bases between. CDR1 and CDR2 from the germline V gene are LNHDA and SQIVND (reference sequence). The CDR3 loop is CASSIPLGQPQHF. The DNA read from the CDR3 is TGTGCCAGTAGTATCCCCTTAGGGCAGCCC.

Of note for this clone: Sequencing ends 3 residues short of the CDR3 end; the germline J gene provides the rest. The rearrangement links TRBV6-2 or TRBV6-3 to TRBJ1-6; 9 bases align to TRBD1. From germline, CDR1 is MNHEY and CDR2 SVGEGT. There are 16 residues in the CDR3. Unmatched junction bases numbered 8, after V lost 4 bases and J lost 7 bases. The sequenced CDR3 bases are TGTGCCAGCAGTTTCCAACAGGGGGCAAGGAATTCACCC. The encoded protein is CASSFQQGARNSP. The whole CDR3 protein is CASSFQQGARNSPLHF.

As to this clone: The observed sequence ends 3 residues before the CDR3 terminus, with the missing tail filled in from the germline J gene. The rearrangement links TRBV29-1 to TRBJ2-5; D possibly corresponds to TRBD1 (6 bases). This CDR3 contains 12 residues. Per germline, CDR1 SQVTM and CDR2 ANQGSEA. The V gene lost 7 bases and the J gene lost 0 bases, with 9 bases spanning the gap. The covered CDR3 bases are TGCAGCGCAACAGGGAACCAAGAGACC. This sequence encodes CSATGNQET. The CDR3 as a whole reads CSATGNQETQYF.

Details on this clone: The read comes to an end 3 residues before the CDR3 does, leaving the germline J gene to fill in the end. The chain recombines TRBV7-9 with TRBJ2-7, with TRBD1 matching 7 bases. CDR1 is SEHNR and CDR2 is FQNEAQ in the germline V gene (reference sequence). Germline trimming cut 4 bases from V and 3 bases from J; bases unmatched to any gene: 3. CDR3 size: 13 residues. CDR3 residues: CASSSGQNYEQYF. Incomplete CDR3 DNA: TGTGCCAGCAGCTCGGGACAGAACTACGAG.

This clone turned up a few times. The read terminates 3 residues before the CDR3 end, so the remaining end is supplied by the germline J gene. This rearrangement joins TRBV5-1 to TRBJ1-1; D remains ambiguous. Germline assignment: CDR1 SGHRS and CDR2 YFSETQ. Deletions cut 1 base from V and 4 bases from J, with 14 bases between. The CDR3 is 15 amino acids. The CDR3: CASSLQTGSTTEAFF. The covered CDR3 bases are TGCGCCAGCAGCTTGCAGACCGGGTCGACCACTGAA.

This clone was seen more than once but under ten times. The read comes to an end 3 residues before the CDR3 does, leaving the germline J gene to fill in the end. The chain is built from TRBV7-9 and TRBJ2-6; D not certain. Germline CDR1 is SEHNR and CDR2 is FQNEAQ (reference sequence). The V and J ends lost 5 bases and 1 base respectively, with 3 bases between them. The CDR3 runs 13 residues. The CDR3: CASSPSGANVLTF. The covered CDR3 bases are TGTGCCAGCAGCCCATCTGGGGCCAACGTC.

The sample holds a few counts of this clone. The CDR3 is cut off 3 residues early in the read; its end comes from the germline J gene. V gene TRBV20-1 combines with J gene TRBJ2-7; D is ambiguous. V lost 7 bases and J 5 bases, leaving 21 bases between the germline ends. CDR1 is DFQATT and CDR2 is SNEGSKA in the germline V gene (reference sequence). The CDR3 totals 14 residues. Incomplete CDR3 DNA: TGCAGTGGATCCTCCGGGTCGGTCCGTCACGAG. Translation: CSGSSGSVRHE. The full-length CDR3 reads as CSGSSGSVRHEQYF.